These T cell receptor beta chains were read from a single sample in a study of T cells in Graves' hyperthyroidism and ophthalmopathy. Using its own MiXCR run on the multiplex PCR reads, TCRdb lists one record per CDR3 protein. The table has around 520,000 distinct CDR3 sequences, approximately 15% seen once. The specimen was blood. These receptors were collected from a woman aged 18 to 35 with Graves' hyperthyroidism. The conserved cysteine and the conserved F or W are not part of the CDR3 here.

>TRBJ2-1|TRBV7-8
ASSLSVRTYNEQF
>TRBJ2-3|TRBV5-1
ASSYRGPTSTDTQY
>TRBJ1-5|TRBV12-3/TRBV12-4
ASTWSIEGRGLQPQH
>TRBJ2-5|TRBV9
ASSVAFGFQETQY
>TRBJ1-4|TRBV20-1
SATGATNEKLF
>TRBJ2-7|TRBV20-1
SANGQGRSYEQY
>TRBJ2-1|TRBV18
ASSPGFRWELINEQF
>TRBJ2-7|TRBV30
AWSKSGGPGEQY
>TRBJ1-5|TRBV10-3
AMSPGADQPQH
>TRBJ2-5|TRBV13
ASSLSKRDPETQY
>TRBJ1-1|TRBV7-3
ASSPTGGQGVAF
>TRBJ2-2|TRBV5-6
ASSLDDGELF
>TRBJ2-7|TRBV3-1
ASSTPGQGRDEQY
>TRBJ2-1|TRBV7-8
ASTLGTLEQF
>TRBJ1-1|TRBV9
ASSASTGGSHANTEAF
>TRBJ1-1|TRBV27
AAGRESTEAF
>TRBJ1-1|TRBV14
ASSQDKASLKTNTEAF
>TRBJ1-1|TRBV5-1
ASSLRGFDTEAF
>TRBJ2-5|TRBV7-6
ASSLVQGEKETQY
>TRBJ2-2|TRBV6-1
ASRSLGQAGELF
>TRBJ1-2|TRBV5-1
ASLGSNGYT
>TRBJ2-1|TRBV20-1
SARTMLSGANNEQF
>TRBJ1-2|TRBV12-3/TRBV12-4
ASSSDLPVGYGYT
>TRBJ2-2|TRBV29-1
SAQNTGELF
>TRBJ2-1|TRBV24-1
ATSDFERGDYNEQF
>TRBJ1-1|TRBV11-2
ASSSRGSNTEAF
>TRBJ2-1|TRBV20-1
SVFRGYNEQF
>TRBJ1-2|TRBV28
ASSLTEILYGYT
>TRBJ2-7|TRBV10-1
AGSEYSYEQY
>TRBJ2-1|TRBV3-1
ASLSGLGSNEQF
>TRBJ1-3|TRBV12-3/TRBV12-4
ASSFGGRSGNTIY
>TRBJ2-1|TRBV9
ASGGQGGYEQF
>TRBJ2-3|TRBV3-1
ASSQVLSGDTDTQY
>TRBJ2-3|TRBV20-1
SAKRGTDTQY
>TRBJ2-1|TRBV7-3
ASSLNLNEQF
>TRBJ1-2|TRBV14
ASSFGQARGGYT
>TRBJ1-1|TRBV6-5
ASSYPHRGVMNTEAF
>TRBJ1-3|TRBV27
ASSFSGGYGNTIY
>TRBJ2-1|TRBV13
ASSPDPGTSGRAYNEQF
>TRBJ1-1|TRBV5-1
ASSGGGGSALTEAF
>TRBJ1-1|TRBV11-2
ASSFTGDRMNTEAF
>TRBJ2-1|TRBV6-1
ASSDVDRSSYNEQF
>TRBJ2-1|TRBV5-1
ASRERGHQSSYNEQF
>TRBJ1-1|TRBV20-1
SAASGGTEAF
>TRBJ2-3|TRBV5-1
ASSFRLHSSTDTQY
>TRBJ2-1|TRBV4-2
ASSLRAGGPREQF
>TRBJ2-7|TRBV5-1
ASSLEAGLNEQY
>TRBJ1-1|TRBV29-1
SVPKGRQRNTEAF
>TRBJ2-5|TRBV6-1
ASSKNPGEETQY
>TRBJ1-1|TRBV20-1
SALPRQINTEAF
>TRBJ2-4|TRBV13
ASSDGLLAKNIQY